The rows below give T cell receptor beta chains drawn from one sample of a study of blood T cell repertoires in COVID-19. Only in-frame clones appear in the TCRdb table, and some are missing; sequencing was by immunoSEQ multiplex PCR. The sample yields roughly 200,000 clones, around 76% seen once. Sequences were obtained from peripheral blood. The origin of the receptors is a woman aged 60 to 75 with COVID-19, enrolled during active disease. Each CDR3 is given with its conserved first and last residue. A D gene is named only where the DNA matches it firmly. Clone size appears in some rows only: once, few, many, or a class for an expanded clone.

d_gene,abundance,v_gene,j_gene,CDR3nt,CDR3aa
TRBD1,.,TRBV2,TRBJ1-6,TGTGCCAGCAGGGGGGACAGTGGACTTTATAATTCACCCCTCCACTTT,CASRGDSGLYNSPLHF
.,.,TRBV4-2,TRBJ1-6,TGTGCCAGCAGCCAACAGACAGTGGGCCCTTATAATTCACCCCTCCACTTT,CASSQQTVGPYNSPLHF
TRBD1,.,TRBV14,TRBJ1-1,TGTGCCAGCAGCGCCCGGGACAGGTGGACTGAAGCTTTCTTT,CASSARDRWTEAFF
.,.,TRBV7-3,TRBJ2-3,TGTGCCAGCAGCTTAATCGGGGGAAAGACAGATACGCAGTATTTT,CASSLIGGKTDTQYF
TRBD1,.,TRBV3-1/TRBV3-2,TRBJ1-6,TGTGCCAGCAGCCAAACATGGACAGGGGATTCACCCCTCCACTTT,CASSQTWTGDSPLHF
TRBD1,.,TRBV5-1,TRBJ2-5,TGCGCCAGCAGCTCTCGACAGGGCCAAGAGACCCAGTACTTC,CASSSRQGQETQYF
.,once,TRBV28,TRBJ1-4,TGTGCCAGCACCGGCGGGTGGACTAATGAAAAACTGTTTTTT,CASTGGWTNEKLFF
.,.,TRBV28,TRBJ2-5,TGTGCCAGCAGGCCCGCGGTCGAAACCCAGTACTTC,CASRPAVETQYF
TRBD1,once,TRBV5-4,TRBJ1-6,TGTGCCAGCAGCTTGGAAGGGACAGGGTATTCACCCCTCCACTTT,CASSLEGTGYSPLHF
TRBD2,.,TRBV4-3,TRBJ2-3,TGCGCCAGCAGCCAAGAGCCTACGCTAGCGGGTAGCACAGATACGCAGTATTTT,CASSQEPTLAGSTDTQYF
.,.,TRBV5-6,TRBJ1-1,TGTGCCAGCTCCCGGGGGGGCGTGAACACTGAAGCTTTCTTT,CASSRGGVNTEAFF
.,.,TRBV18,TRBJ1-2,TGTGCCAGCTCCCCCTCCGGGGGTGGCTACACCTTC,CASSPSGGGYTF
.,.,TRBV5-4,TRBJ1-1,TGTGCCAGCACCCGGGGAGGGGCGACGAACACTGAAGCTTTCTTT,CASTRGGATNTEAFF
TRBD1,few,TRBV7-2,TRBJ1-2,TGTGCCAGCAGCGCGGACAGGGGGTATGGCTACACCTTC,CASSADRGYGYTF
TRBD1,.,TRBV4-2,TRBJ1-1,TGTGCCAGCAGCCAAGATACGACAGGGGGCATTACTGAAGCTTTCTTT,CASSQDTTGGITEAFF
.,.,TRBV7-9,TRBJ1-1,TGTGCCAGCAGCTTCGACAGAGACACTGAAGCTTTCTTT,CASSFDRDTEAFF
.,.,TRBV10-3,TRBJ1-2,TGTGCCATCAACCCGGGAGGGGCCGTTCCCTATGGCTACACCTTC,CAINPGGAVPYGYTF
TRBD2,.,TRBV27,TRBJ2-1,TGTGCCAGCAGTCCGCCTAGCGGGAGCAGGAATGAGCAGTTCTTC,CASSPPSGSRNEQFF
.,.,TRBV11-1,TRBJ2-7,TGTGCCAGCAGCTTAGGAGGTCTGAGCTCCTACGAGCAGTACTTC,CASSLGGLSSYEQYF
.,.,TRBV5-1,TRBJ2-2,TGCGCCAGCAGCTTCGCAGGTCAGAACACCGGGGAGCTGTTTTTT,CASSFAGQNTGELFF
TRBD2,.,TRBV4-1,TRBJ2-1,TGCGCCAGCAGCCAAGATGAGGGACTGGTAGCGGGAAGGAATGAGCAGTTCTTC,CASSQDEGLVAGRNEQFF
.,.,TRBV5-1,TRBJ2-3,TGCGCCAGCAGCCCAACTCGATCGTACACAGATACGCAGTATTTT,CASSPTRSYTDTQYF
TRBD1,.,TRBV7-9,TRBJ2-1,TGTGCCAGCAGCTTAGGGCCGCGGGACAGGGAGCAGTTCTTC,CASSLGPRDREQFF
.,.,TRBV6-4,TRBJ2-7,TGTGCCAGCATTTCGGGTCCCGGAGGTTCCTACGAGCAGTACTTC,CASISGPGGSYEQYF
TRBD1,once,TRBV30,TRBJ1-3,TGTGCCTGGAGTTCTGGGACAGGGGGCTCTGGAAACACCATATATTTT,CAWSSGTGGSGNTIYF
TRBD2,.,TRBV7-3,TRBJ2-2,TGTGCCAGCAGCCCACGCTATAGCGGGGGATTGAGCGGGGAGCTGTTTTTT,CASSPRYSGGLSGELFF
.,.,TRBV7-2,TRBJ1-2,TGTGCCAGCAGCTACTCCCCGGGGGGGGGCGCGGATGGCTACACCTTC,CASSYSPGGGADGYTF
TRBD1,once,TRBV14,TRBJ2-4,TGTGCCAGCAGCCCTGGACAGGGTTGGAACATTCAGTACTTC,CASSPGQGWNIQYF
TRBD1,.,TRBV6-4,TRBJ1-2,TGTGCCAGCAGTCGAGAGACAGGGGGCGAGGGCTACACCTTT,CASSRETGGEGYTF
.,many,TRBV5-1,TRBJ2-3,TGCGCCAGCAGCTTGGGGGCGGGGTTCGCAGATACGCAGTATTTT,CASSLGAGFADTQYF
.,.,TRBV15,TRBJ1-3,TGTGCCACCAGCAGAGGTGGGCCGCCGGGAAACACCATATATTTT,CATSRGGPPGNTIYF
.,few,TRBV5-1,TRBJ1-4,TGCGCCAGCAGCTTGAACGACCTAGGATCCTTCACTAATGAAAAACTGTTTTTT,CASSLNDLGSFTNEKLFF
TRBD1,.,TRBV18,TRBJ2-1,TGTGCCAGCTCACCACAGTCGACAGGGAGTAGCTATGAGCAGTTCTTC,CASSPQSTGSSYEQFF
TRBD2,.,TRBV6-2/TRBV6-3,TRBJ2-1,TGTGCCAGCAGTTACGAGGGAGCGGGAGGGCCCTACAATGAGCAGTTCTTC,CASSYEGAGGPYNEQFF
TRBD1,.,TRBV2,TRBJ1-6,TGTGCCAGCAGGGATGCCCGGGACAGGGATAATTCACCCCTCCACTTT,CASRDARDRDNSPLHF
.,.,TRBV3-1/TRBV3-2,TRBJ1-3,TGTGCCAGCAGCCATCGGGGAAGTGGAAACACCATATATTTT,CASSHRGSGNTIYF
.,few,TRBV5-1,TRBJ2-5,TGCGCCAGCAGCTTGGGGAGTAACCAAGAGACCCAGTACTTC,CASSLGSNQETQYF
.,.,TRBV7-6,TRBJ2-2,TGTGCCAGCAGCTTATCGCCCGGGGTGGGGGAGCTGTTTTTT,CASSLSPGVGELFF
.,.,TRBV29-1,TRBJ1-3,TGCAGCGCTCAGGGGCTTGGAAACACCATATATTTT,CSAQGLGNTIYF
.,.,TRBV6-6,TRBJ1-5,TGTGCCAGCAGTATAGCCAATCAGCCCCAGCATTTT,CASSIANQPQHF
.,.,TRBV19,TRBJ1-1,TGTGCCACTCCTATGGGCAACCGGGGAGGGAACACTGAAGCTTTCTTT,CATPMGNRGGNTEAFF
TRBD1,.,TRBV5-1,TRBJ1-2,TGCGCCAGCAGCGCCCTGGGACAGATCTATGGCTACACCTTC,CASSALGQIYGYTF
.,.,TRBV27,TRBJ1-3,TGTGCCAGCAGTTTAACCCACATGGAGCCTGGAAACACCATATATTTT,CASSLTHMEPGNTIYF
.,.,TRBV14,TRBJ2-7,TGTGCCAGCAGCCTCACGGGACTGGGACTGGGGCCCTACGAGCAGTACTTC,CASSLTGLGLGPYEQYF
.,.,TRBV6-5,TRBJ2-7,TGTGCCAGCAGACAACTAGCCTCTTCGGTCCGGCAGTACTTC,CASRQLASSVRQYF
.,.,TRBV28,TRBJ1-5,TGTGCCAGCAGAAAACAGGGACCCAGCAATCAGCCCCAGCATTTT,CASRKQGPSNQPQHF
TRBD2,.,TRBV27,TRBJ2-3,TGTGCCAGCAGTAGGAGACTAGCGGGTATCAAATCTAGCACAGATACGCAGTATTTT,CASSRRLAGIKSSTDTQYF
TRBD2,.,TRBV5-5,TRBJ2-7,TGTGCCAGCAGCTTGACTAGCGGGAACTCCTACGAGCAGTACTTC,CASSLTSGNSYEQYF
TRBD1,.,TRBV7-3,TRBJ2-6,TGTGCCAGCAGCATGGACAGGGTACACTCTGGGGCCAACGTCCTGACTTTC,CASSMDRVHSGANVLTF
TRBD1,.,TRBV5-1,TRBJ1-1,TGCGCCAGCAGCTTGTCGACAGGGGGCCAGACTGAAGCTTTCTTT,CASSLSTGGQTEAFF
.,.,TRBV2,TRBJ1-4,TGTGCCAGCAGTGAGGGAGAGGGAGGAGAAAAACTGTTTTTT,CASSEGEGGEKLFF
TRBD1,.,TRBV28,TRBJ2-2,TGTGCCAGCAGAGAGGGGACAGGGACGATGGGTGGGGAGCTGTTTTTT,CASREGTGTMGGELFF
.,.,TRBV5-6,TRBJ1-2,TGTGCCAGCAGCCCGGGAGGGGGAATGTACTATGGCTACACCTTC,CASSPGGGMYYGYTF
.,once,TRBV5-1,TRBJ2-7,TGCGCCAGCAGCTTGTCCGCCGGGTTGAACGAGCAGTACTTC,CASSLSAGLNEQYF
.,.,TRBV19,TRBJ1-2,TGTGCCAGTAGTCCCCGCGGCGCCTGGAATGGCTACACCTTC,CASSPRGAWNGYTF